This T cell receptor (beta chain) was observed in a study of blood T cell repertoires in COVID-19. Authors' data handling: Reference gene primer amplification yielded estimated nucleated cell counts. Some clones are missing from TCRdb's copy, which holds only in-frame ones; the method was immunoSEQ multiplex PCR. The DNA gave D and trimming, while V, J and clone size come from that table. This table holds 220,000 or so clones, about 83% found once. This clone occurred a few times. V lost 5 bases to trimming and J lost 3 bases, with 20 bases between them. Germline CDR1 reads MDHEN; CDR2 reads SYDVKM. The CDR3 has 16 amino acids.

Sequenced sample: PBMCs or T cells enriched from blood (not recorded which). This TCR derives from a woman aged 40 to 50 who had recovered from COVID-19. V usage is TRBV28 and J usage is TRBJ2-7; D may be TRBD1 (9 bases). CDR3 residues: CASSRRGGQGFYEQYV. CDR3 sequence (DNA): TGTGCCAGCAGTCGCCGGGGGGGACAGGGCTTCTACGAGCAGTACGTC.